Listed here are 15 T cell receptor beta chains from one sample, sequenced in a study of cytomegalovirus exposure and HLA in healthy donors. The study ran its PCR with 60 Vbeta and 13 Jbeta primers. The method was immunoSEQ multiplex PCR; TCRdb's version includes in-frame clones alone and lacks a portion of them. Recorded here are under 100,000 clones; the top ten clones represent around 3.6%. The sequencing sample was made of PBMCs. Every receptor here comes from a woman between 25 and 40 years old in good health and CMV-seronegative.

This chain links TRBV7-9 with TRBJ2-5; 14 positions match TRBD2. V trimming: 1 base; J trimming: 1 base; junction bases outside the gene matches: 2. Germline V gene sequence: CDR1 SEHNR, CDR2 FQNEAQ (reference sequence). This CDR3 contains 17 residues. In nucleotides, the CDR3 is TGTGCCAGCAGCTTAGGGGGGACTAGCGGGGGCCAAGAGACCCAGTACTTC. Translated, it gives CASSLGGTSGGQETQYF. Full variable domain (outside the CDR3, taken from reference TRBV7-9 and TRBJ2-5): DTGVSQNPRHKITKRGQNVTFRCDPISEHNRLYWYRQTLGQGPEFLTYFQNEAQLEKSRLLSDRFSAERPKGSFSTLEIQRTEQGDSAMYLCASSLGGTSGGQETQYFGPGTRLLVL.

Regarding this clone: This CDR3 is also generated by other DNA sequences in the sample. The chain recombines TRBV29-1 with TRBJ2-7; D gene uncertain. The germline V gene has CDR1 SQVTM and CDR2 ANQGSEA. This CDR3 has 12 amino acids. V was clipped by 2 bases and J by 3 bases, with 8 bases between them. The CDR3 nucleotides read TGCAGCGTTGAATTGGCGGACTACGAGCAGTACTTC. It translates to CSVELADYEQYF.

The chain joins TRBV7-9 to TRBJ1-2; possibly TRBD1 for D (5 bases). This CDR3 comprises 13 residues. Trimming stripped 5 bases from V and 1 base from J, with 8 bases between. CDR1 is SEHNR, CDR2 FQNEAQ, per germline (reference sequence). The CDR3 sequence is CASSRGGNYGYTF. CDR3 nucleotide sequence: TGTGCCAGCAGCCGGGGGGGTAACTATGGCTACACCTTC.

The rearrangement uses TRBV10-1 and TRBJ1-6; no firm D call. This CDR3 has 12 amino acids. Trimming pared 4 bases from V and 7 bases from J, leaving 5 bases between. CDR1 and CDR2 from the germline V gene are WNHNN and SYGVQD (reference sequence). CDR3 sequence (DNA): TGCGCCAGCAGTGGGGCCAATTCACCCCTCCACTTT. Translation: CASSGANSPLHF.

This sequence joins TRBV27 and TRBJ1-4; maybe TRBD1 (5 bases). Per germline, CDR1 MNHEY and CDR2 SMNVEV (reference sequence). V lost 7 bases and J lost 3, with 9 bases in between. This CDR3 is 13 amino acids long. The CDR3 protein is CASTGSANEKLFF. DNA for the CDR3: TGTGCCAGCACAGGGTCAGCTAATGAAAAACTGTTTTTT.

The J gene is TRBJ2-3, the V gene TRBV28, with a possible D match to TRBD2 (6 bases). Trimming cost V 6 bases and J 2 bases, with 18 bases left between them. Looked up from germline, CDR1 is MDHEN and CDR2 is SYDVKM. This CDR3 spans 16 amino acids. CDR3 in amino acids: CASRTPPRGTTDTQYF. Written as DNA, the CDR3 is TGTGCCAGCAGGACTCCCCCACGGGGGACCACAGATACGCAGTATTTT.

The chain recombines TRBV29-1 with TRBJ1-2; D is perhaps TRBD1 (5 bases). Per germline, CDR1 SQVTM and CDR2 ANQGSEA. There are 16 residues in the CDR3. V was pared by 0 bases and J by 2 bases, with 16 bases between. CDR3 in amino acids: CSVEEATAPFNYGYTF. CDR3 sequence (DNA): TGCAGCGTTGAAGAAGCGACAGCTCCCTTCAACTATGGCTACACCTTC.

The V and J genes are TRBV19 and TRBJ2-5; maybe TRBD2 (5 bases). This CDR3 is built from 15 residues. Germline CDR1 LNHDA, CDR2 SQIVND (reference sequence). Trimming took 5 bases from V and 2 from J, leaving 15 bases between them. In DNA, the CDR3 is TGTGCCAGTAGTTCCTCCGGGAACAGACAAGAGACCCAGTACTTC. Residues: CASSSSGNRQETQYF.

The chain uses TRBV2 and TRBJ2-7; 7 bases fit TRBD1. The junction had 7 bases not matched to a gene; V was cut back by 5 bases and J by 0 bases. The CDR3 spans 15 residues. CDR1 and CDR2 from the germline V gene are SNHLY and FYNNEI. The CDR3 DNA reads as TGTGCCAGCAGTTACACAGGGGAGAGCTCCTACGAGCAGTACTTC. Translated: CASSYTGESSYEQYF.

The J gene is TRBJ2-3, the V gene TRBV9, with D possibly TRBD1 on 5 matching bases. The germline V and J ends were trimmed by 1 base and 1 base, with 7 bases remaining between them. The germline V gene encodes CDR1 SGDLS and CDR2 YYNGEE. The CDR3 is 14 amino acids. The CDR3 loop reads CASSVSRGTDTQYF. The CDR3, as DNA: TGTGCCAGCAGCGTAAGCAGGGGCACAGATACGCAGTATTTT. Full variable domain (outside the CDR3, taken from reference TRBV9 and TRBJ2-3): DSGVTQTPKHLITATGQRVTLRCSPRSGDLSVYWYQQSLDQGLQFLIQYYNGEERAKGNILERFSAQQFPDLHSELNLSSLELGDSALYFCASSVSRGTDTQYFGPGTRLTVL.

V is TRBV19 and J is TRBJ2-5; possible D gene TRBD1, 6 bases. V lost 3 bases to trimming and J lost 4 bases, with 12 bases between them. The CDR3 sequence is 14 residues long. From germline, CDR1 is LNHDA and CDR2 SQIVND (reference sequence). CDR3 protein: CASSISQGGETQYF. For the CDR3, the DNA is TGTGCCAGTAGTATCTCACAGGGTGGAGAGACCCAGTACTTC.

This chain joins TRBV6-6 and TRBJ1-4; TRBD1 might be the D (5 bases). The CDR3 has 15 residues. Trimming left V 6 bases short and J 8 bases short, with 19 bases between. CDR1 and CDR2 (germline): MNHNY, SVGAGI (reference sequence). The DNA of the CDR3 is TGTGCCAGCAGATCGCATGACAGCGGGGAGGAAAAACTGTTTTTT. This codes for CASRSHDSGEEKLFF.

V gene TRBV6-6 combines with J gene TRBJ2-5; TRBD1 aligns across 7 bases. Germline lookup yields CDR1 MNHNY and CDR2 SVGAGI (reference sequence). CDR3 length equals 14 residues. Trimming at V came to 2 bases and at J to 2 bases, leaving 2 bases not matched to a gene. CDR3 DNA sequence: TGTGCCAGCAGTTACGGGACAGAACAAGAGACCCAGTACTTC. Translated: CASSYGTEQETQYF.

The chain links TRBV6-1 to TRBJ2-1, with 7 bases that match TRBD1. Germline lookup yields CDR1 MNHNS and CDR2 SASEGT. The CDR3 totals 14 residues. Trimming cost V 4 bases and J 4 bases; bases outside gene matches: 4. The CDR3 nucleotides read TGTGCCAGCAGTGCTAGGGGGCAATACAATGAGCAGTTCTTC. Amino acids: CASSARGQYNEQFF.

The J gene is TRBJ2-4, the V gene TRBV28; perhaps TRBD1 as D (6 bases). The CDR3 consists of 16 residues. The germline CDR1 and CDR2 sequences are MDHEN and SYDVKM. Trimming took off 3 bases at V and 8 bases at J, with 20 bases between the two ends. The CDR3 bases are TGTGCCAGCAGTTTGGAGGACAGTCTTGACCTGGACATTCAGTACTTC. This sequence encodes CASSLEDSLDLDIQYF.